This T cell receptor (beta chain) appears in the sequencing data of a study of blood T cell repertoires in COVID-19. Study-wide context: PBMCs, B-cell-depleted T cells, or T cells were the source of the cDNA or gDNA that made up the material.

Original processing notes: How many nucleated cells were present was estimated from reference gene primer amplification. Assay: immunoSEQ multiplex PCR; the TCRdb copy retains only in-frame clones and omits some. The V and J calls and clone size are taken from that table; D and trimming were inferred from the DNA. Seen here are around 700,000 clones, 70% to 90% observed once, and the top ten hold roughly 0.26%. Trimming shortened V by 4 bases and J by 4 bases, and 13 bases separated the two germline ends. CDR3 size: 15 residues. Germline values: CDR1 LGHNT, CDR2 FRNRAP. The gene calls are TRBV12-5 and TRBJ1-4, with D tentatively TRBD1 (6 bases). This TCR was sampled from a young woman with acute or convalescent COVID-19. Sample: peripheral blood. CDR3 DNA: TGTGCTAGTGGTTCTCCGGACAGCAGTAATGAAAAACTGTTTTTT. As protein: CASGSPDSSNEKLFF.